The clone carrying this T cell receptor beta chain was seen only a few times. This sample is part of a study of OX40 agonist ivuxolimab in advanced cancers. Sequenced by immunoSEQ multiplex PCR; TCRdb stores in-frame clones only, minus some. The table includes about 67,000 clones, roughly 84% detected once. The CDR3 sequence is 14 residues long. V was pared by 7 bases and J by 2 bases, with 14 bases between. Germline-derived CDR1 and CDR2 are SGHRS and YFSETQ. The V gene is TRBV5-1, the J gene TRBJ2-3; D gene uncertain. Sequencing was performed on CD4+ or CD8+ T cells sorted from blood, taken in a trial of the OX40 agonist ivuxolimab. The receptor comes from an adult with an advanced solid tumor such as melanoma, head and neck, liver or kidney cancer. CDR3: CASWPGAYTDTQYF. The CDR3 DNA is TGCGCCAGCTGGCCCGGAGCGTACACAGATACGCAGTATTTT.